Presented here are 6 T cell receptor beta chains from one specimen sequenced in a study of blood T cell repertoires in COVID-19. TCRdb's table, derived via immunoSEQ multiplex PCR, lists solely in-frame clones and lacks some. The sample records about 190,000 clones, roughly 80% being singletons. Source material: peripheral blood. Source of these receptors: a woman in her forties or fifties with acute or convalescent COVID-19.

The chain recombines TRBV5-1 with TRBJ2-1; 10 nucleotides match TRBD2. The CDR3 totals 16 residues. Looked up from germline, CDR1 is SGHRS and CDR2 is YFSETQ. The V segment lost 0 bases and the J segment 5 bases; nucleotides outside the gene matches: 5. The CDR3 region has the DNA TGCGCCAGCAGCTTGGTGGTAGCGGGGGGAAACAATGAGCAGTTCTTC. Translated: CASSLVVAGGNNEQFF. Full variable domain (outside the CDR3, taken from reference TRBV5-1 and TRBJ2-1): KAGVTQTPRYLIKTRGQQVTLSCSPISGHRSVSWYQQTPGQGLQFLFEYFSETQRNKGNFPGRFSGRQFSNSRSEMNVSTLELGDSALYLCASSLVVAGGNNEQFFGPGTRLTVL.

The chain combines TRBV6-5 with TRBJ2-3; tentatively, D is TRBD2 (5 bases). CDR1 is MNHEY, CDR2 SVGAGI, per germline. This CDR3 region has 16 residues. V dropped 0 bases and J dropped 1 base, with 11 bases sitting between them. The CDR3 nucleotides read TGTGCCAGCAGTTACTCCTTCGGGGTTGGCACAGATACGCAGTATTTT. As protein: CASSYSFGVGTDTQYF.

The V and J genes are TRBV19 and TRBJ1-2, with 8 bases fitting TRBD1. The CDR3 loop spans 15 amino acids. V dropped 4 bases and J dropped 6; count of bases not matched to a gene: 10. Germline CDR1 is LNHDA and CDR2 is SQIVND (reference sequence). CDR3: CASSTPTGVADGYTF. As DNA, the CDR3 is TGTGCCAGTAGTACTCCGACAGGGGTCGCGGATGGCTACACCTTC. The full variable domain, with the rest looked up from reference TRBV19 and TRBJ1-2, is DGGITQSPKYLFRKEGQNVTLSCEQNLNHDAMYWYRQDPGQGLRLIYYSQIVNDFQKGDIAEGYSVSREKKESFPLTVTSAQKNPTAFYLCASSTPTGVADGYTFGSGTRLTVV.

The CDR3 reads CASSLSSGRGYEQYF. For the CDR3, the DNA is TGTGCCAGCAGCCTCTCTAGCGGGAGGGGGTACGAGCAGTACTTC. The chain has TRBV7-2 and TRBJ2-7, with 12 bases that match TRBD2. This CDR3 comprises 15 residues. CDR1 is SGHTA and CDR2 is FQGNSA in the germline V gene. V shed 5 bases and J 4 bases; nucleotides not matched to a gene: 6.

The J gene is TRBJ1-3, the V gene TRBV9; no clear D gene. Germline assignment: CDR1 SGDLS and CDR2 YYNGEE. V was shortened by 4 bases and J by 2 bases, with 13 bases between the two germline ends. CDR3 length: 15 amino acids. The CDR3 region is CASSPYILPGNTIYF. CDR3 nucleotides: TGTGCCAGCAGCCCCTATATCCTTCCTGGAAACACCATATATTTT.

V usage is TRBV25-1 and J usage is TRBJ2-2; no definite D call. The CDR3 spans 14 residues. V gave up 7 bases and J gave up 1 base, with 10 bases separating them. Germline assignment: CDR1 MGHDK and CDR2 SYGVNS. CDR3 residues: CASKQNKNTGELFF. DNA of the CDR3: TGTGCCAGCAAACAGAATAAGAACACCGGGGAGCTGTTTTTT.